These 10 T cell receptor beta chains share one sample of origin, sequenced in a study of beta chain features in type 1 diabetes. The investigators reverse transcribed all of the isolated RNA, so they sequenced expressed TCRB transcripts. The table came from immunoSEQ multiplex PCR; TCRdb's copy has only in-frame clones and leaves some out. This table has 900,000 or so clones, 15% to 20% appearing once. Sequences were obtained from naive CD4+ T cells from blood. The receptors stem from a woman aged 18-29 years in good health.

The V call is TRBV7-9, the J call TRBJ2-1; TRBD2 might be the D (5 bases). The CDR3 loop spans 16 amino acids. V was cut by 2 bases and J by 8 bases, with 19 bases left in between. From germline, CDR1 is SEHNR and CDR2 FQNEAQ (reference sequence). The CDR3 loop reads CASSLRGLQNQHEQFF. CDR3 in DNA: TGTGCCAGCAGCTTAAGAGGACTTCAAAATCAGCATGAGCAGTTCTTC.

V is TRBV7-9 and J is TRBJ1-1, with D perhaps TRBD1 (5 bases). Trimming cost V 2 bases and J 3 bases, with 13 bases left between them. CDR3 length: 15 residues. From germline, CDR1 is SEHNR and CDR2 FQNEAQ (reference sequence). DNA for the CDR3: TGTGCCAGCAGCTTATACGCGACAGCCGACACTGAAGCTTTCTTT. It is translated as CASSLYATADTEAFF.

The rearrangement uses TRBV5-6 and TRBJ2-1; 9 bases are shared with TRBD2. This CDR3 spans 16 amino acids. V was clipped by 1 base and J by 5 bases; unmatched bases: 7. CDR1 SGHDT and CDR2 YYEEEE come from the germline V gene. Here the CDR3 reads CASSLNSGSIHNEQFF. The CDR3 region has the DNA TGTGCCAGCAGCTTGAATAGCGGGAGTATCCACAATGAGCAGTTCTTC. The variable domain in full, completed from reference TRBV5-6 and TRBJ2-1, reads DAGVTQSPTHLIKTRGQQVTLRCSPKSGHDTVSWYQQALGQGPQFIFQYYEEEERQRGNFPDRFSGHQFPNYSSELNVNALLLGDSALYLCASSLNSGSIHNEQFFGPGTRLTVL.

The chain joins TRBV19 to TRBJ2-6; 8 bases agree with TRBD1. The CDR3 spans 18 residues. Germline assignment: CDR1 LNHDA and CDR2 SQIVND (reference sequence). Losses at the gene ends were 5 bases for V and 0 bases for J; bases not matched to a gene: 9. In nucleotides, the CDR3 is TGTGCCAGTAGTCCGTCGGCAGGGGGCCTCTCTGGGGCCAACGTCCTGACTTTC. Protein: CASSPSAGGLSGANVLTF.

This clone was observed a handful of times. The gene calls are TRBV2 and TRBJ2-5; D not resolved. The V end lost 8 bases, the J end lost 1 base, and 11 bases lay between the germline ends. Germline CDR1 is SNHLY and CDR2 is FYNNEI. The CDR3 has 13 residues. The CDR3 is CASQAERQETQYF. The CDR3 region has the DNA TGTGCCAGCCAGGCGGAACGCCAAGAGACCCAGTACTTC.

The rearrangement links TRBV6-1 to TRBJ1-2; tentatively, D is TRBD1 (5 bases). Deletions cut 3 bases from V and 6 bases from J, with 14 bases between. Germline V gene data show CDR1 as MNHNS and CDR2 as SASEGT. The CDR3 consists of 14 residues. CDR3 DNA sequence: TGTGCCAGCAGTGATGTTCTGTCAGGGCATGGCTACACCTTC. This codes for CASSDVLSGHGYTF.

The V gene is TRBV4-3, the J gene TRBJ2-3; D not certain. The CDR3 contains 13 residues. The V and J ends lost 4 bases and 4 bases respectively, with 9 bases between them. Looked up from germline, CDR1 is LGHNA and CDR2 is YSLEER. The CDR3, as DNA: TGCGCCAGCAGCCCGAGGAAGTCAGATACGCAGTATTTT. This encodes CASSPRKSDTQYF.

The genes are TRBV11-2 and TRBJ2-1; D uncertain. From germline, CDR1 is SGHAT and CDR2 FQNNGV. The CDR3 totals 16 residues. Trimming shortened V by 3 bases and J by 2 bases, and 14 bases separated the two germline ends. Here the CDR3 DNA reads TGTGCCAGCAGCTTTAGCCTACTCGCAGCCTACAATGAGCAGTTCTTC. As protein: CASSFSLLAAYNEQFF. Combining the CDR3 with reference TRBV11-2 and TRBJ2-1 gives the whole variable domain EAGVAQSPRYKIIEKRQSVAFWCNPISGHATLYWYQQILGQGPKLLIQFQNNGVVDDSQLPKDRFSAERLKGVDSTLKIQPAKLEDSAVYLCASSFSLLAAYNEQFFGPGTRLTVL.

The CDR3 loop is CASSIPLITGELFF. The DNA of the CDR3 is TGTGCCAGTAGTATACCTCTAATCACCGGGGAGCTGTTTTTT. This rearrangement joins TRBV19 to TRBJ2-2; no clear D. Germline V CDR1 and CDR2: LNHDA, SQIVND (reference sequence). Trimming stripped 2 bases from V and 4 bases from J, with 8 bases between. The length of the CDR3 is 14 residues. Based on the CDR3 plus reference TRBV19 and TRBJ2-2, the full variable domain is DGGITQSPKYLFRKEGQNVTLSCEQNLNHDAMYWYRQDPGQGLRLIYYSQIVNDFQKGDIAEGYSVSREKKESFPLTVTSAQKNPTAFYLCASSIPLITGELFFGEGSRLTVL.

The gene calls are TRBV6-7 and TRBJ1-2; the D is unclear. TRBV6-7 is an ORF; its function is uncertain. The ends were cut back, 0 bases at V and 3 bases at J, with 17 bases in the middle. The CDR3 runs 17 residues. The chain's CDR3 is CASSYSHVRGMDYGYTF. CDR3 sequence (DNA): TGTGCCAGCAGTTACTCCCACGTTCGGGGTATGGACTATGGCTACACCTTC.